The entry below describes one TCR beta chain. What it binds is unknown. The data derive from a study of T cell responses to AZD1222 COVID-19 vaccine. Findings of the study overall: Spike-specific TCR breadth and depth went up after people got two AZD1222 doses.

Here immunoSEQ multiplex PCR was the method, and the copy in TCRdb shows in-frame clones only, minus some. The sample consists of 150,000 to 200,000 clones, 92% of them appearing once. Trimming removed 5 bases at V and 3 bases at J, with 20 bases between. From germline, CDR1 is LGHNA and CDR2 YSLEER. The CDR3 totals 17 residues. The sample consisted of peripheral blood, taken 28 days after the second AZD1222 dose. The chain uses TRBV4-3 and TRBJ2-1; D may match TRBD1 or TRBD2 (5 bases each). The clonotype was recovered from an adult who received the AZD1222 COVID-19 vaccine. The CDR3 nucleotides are TGCGCCAGCAGCGGAGGAACGGGACCGTCTTACTACAATGAGCAGTTCTTC. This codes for CASSGGTGPSYYNEQFF.